The 28 T cell receptor beta chains reported below all come from one sample, sequenced in a study of Graves' ophthalmopathy and Graves' hyperthyroidism. Amplification targeted the TCR beta CDR3 regions, with RNA transcripts as the source material. After a first-round RT-PCR with HTBI primers, a second-round multiplex PCR was run. TCRdb reanalysed the multiplex PCR reads using MiXCR and keeps one entry per CDR3 protein. The table includes some 390,000 distinct CDR3 sequences, 15% to 20% detected once. The sample taken for sequencing was peripheral blood. The source is a young woman with Graves' ophthalmopathy.

This clonotype was counted many times. The chain recombines TRBV27 with TRBJ2-7, with D perhaps given as TRBD1 or TRBD2 (7 bases each). V dropped 0 bases and J dropped 6 bases, with 12 bases sitting between them. Germline lookup yields CDR1 MNHEY and CDR2 SMNVEV (reference sequence). The CDR3 contains 14 residues. This CDR3 is CASSLSTRGGEQYF. CDR3 nucleotides: TGTGCCAGCAGTTTATCGACCAGGGGGGGCGAGCAGTACTTC.

This clonotype was found many times. The chain combines TRBV12-3 or TRBV12-4 with TRBJ2-7; TRBD2 matches 9 bases. V was pared by 3 bases and J by 3 bases, with 3 bases of the junction left unmatched. The CDR3 runs 14 residues. The CDR3: CASSLELAGYEQYF. The CDR3 DNA reads TGTGCCAGCAGTTTGGAACTAGCGGGCTACGAGCAGTACTTC.

This clonotype occurred many times. The chain couples TRBV19 to TRBJ2-7; 9 bases align to TRBD2. Germline CDR1 is LNHDA and CDR2 is SQIVND (reference sequence). The CDR3 totals 15 residues. The V gene end was trimmed by 7 bases and the J gene end by 3 bases; junction bases not matched to a gene: 10. The DNA of the CDR3 is TGTGCCAGTAAGGATGGGGCTAGCGGGGACTACGAGCAGTACTTC. It translates to CASKDGASGDYEQYF.

The genes are TRBV6-2 or TRBV6-3 and TRBJ2-6; D is undetermined. Germline assignment: CDR1 MNHEY and CDR2 SVGEGT. The CDR3 runs 19 residues. V was cut by 0 bases and J by 1 base, with 16 bases left in between. CDR3 loop: CASSYSPVPHPSGANVLTF. The CDR3, as DNA: TGTGCCAGCAGTTACTCCCCGGTACCACATCCTTCTGGGGCCAACGTCCTGACTTTC.

This clonotype was found many times. The chain carries TRBV3-1 and TRBJ2-3; 10 bases map to TRBD2. This CDR3 is built from 16 residues. After removal of 4 bases from V and 0 bases from J, the junction contained 4 bases not matched to a gene. Germline V CDR1 and CDR2: LGHDT, YNNKEL (reference sequence). The CDR3 sequence: CASSPRTSGSTDTQYF. The CDR3 DNA reads TGTGCCAGCAGCCCTCGGACTAGCGGAAGCACAGATACGCAGTATTTT.

Worth noting for this clonotype: A much larger clone lies a single base off, so this may be a read error. CDR3 sequence reads: CASSESGLKCEQYF. In DNA form, the CDR3 reads TGTGCCAGCAGTGAGTCGGGACTCAAATGCGAGCAGTACTTC. V usage is TRBV6-1 and J usage is TRBJ2-7, with D possibly TRBD2 on 6 matching bases. CDR1 and CDR2 (germline): MNHNS, SASEGT. The V end lost 3 bases, the J end lost 6 bases, and 15 bases lay between the germline ends. The length of the CDR3 is 14 residues.

This clonotype was counted ten times or more. The chain joins TRBV6-6 to TRBJ1-1; possibly TRBD1 for D (5 bases). This CDR3 is built from 15 residues. Germline V gene data show CDR1 as MNHNY and CDR2 as SVGAGI (reference sequence). The V end was cut by 7 bases, the J end by 0 bases, with 15 bases between. The CDR3 bases are TGTGCCAGCACCTATTCCAGGGACCTGAACACTGAAGCTTTCTTT. This translates into CASTYSRDLNTEAFF.

This clonotype was observed many times. An end of the junction does not agree with germline; a read error may underlie this. V and J are TRBV5-1 and TRBJ2-7; D is perhaps TRBD1 (6 bases). Germline CDR1 SGHRS, CDR2 YFSETQ. This CDR3 is 15 amino acids long. CDR3 in DNA: TGTGCCAGCAGCTTAGAGGCAGGGGCAACTTACGAGCAGTACTTC. Protein product: CASSLEAGATYEQYF. Full variable domain (rest looked up from reference TRBV5-1 and TRBJ2-7): KAGVTQTPRYLIKTRGQQVTLSCSPISGHRSVSWYQQTPGQGLQFLFEYFSETQRNKGNFPGRFSGRQFSNSRSEMNVSTLELGDSALYLCASSLEAGATYEQYFGPGTRLTVT.

This clonotype was counted at least ten times. This chain uses TRBV28 with TRBJ2-7; TRBD1 or TRBD2 may be the D gene (6 bases each). The germline V and J ends were trimmed by 6 bases and 4 bases, with 16 bases remaining between them. The CDR3 spans 14 residues. Germline V gene lookup returns CDR1 MDHEN and CDR2 SYDVKM. In DNA, the CDR3 is TGTGCCAGCAGCATCCCCCCGGGGGCGTACGAGCAGTACTTC. Translating it yields CASSIPPGAYEQYF.

This clonotype has a count of ten or more. This is likely a read error, given that the CDR3 carries no conserved phenylalanine or tryptophan at its end. The DNA is left out, because the CDR3 cannot be placed on it with certainty; the CDR3 is given as TCRdb lists it. This chain joins TRBV7-9 and TRBJ2-5; the DNA was not used to check the table's D call, TRBD2. The CDR3 is 12 amino acids in total, end residues counted. The germline gives CDR1 SEHNR, CDR2 FQNEAQ (reference sequence). The chain's CDR3 is CASSLDPRHLRV.

This chain connects TRBV27 to TRBJ2-7; perhaps D is TRBD1 or TRBD2 (6 bases each). CDR1 MNHEY and CDR2 SMNVEV come from the germline V gene (reference sequence). V lost 5 bases, J lost 3 bases, and 20 bases lay in between. This CDR3 spans 16 amino acids. DNA of the CDR3: TGTGCCAGCAGTGGCACCCCCGCCGGGGGCGGCTACGAGCAGTACTTC. As protein: CASSGTPAGGGYEQYF.

At least ten counts were recorded for this clonotype. The V gene is TRBV6-2 or TRBV6-3, the J gene TRBJ1-5, with 7 bases that match TRBD1. The CDR3 extends over 14 amino acids. Germline CDR1 is MNHEY and CDR2 is SVGEGT. With 6 bases clipped from V and 6 bases from J, the junction kept 8 bases outside the gene matches. The CDR3 DNA is TGTGCCAGCAGGAGCGACAGGGCGATTCAGCCCCAGCATTTT. As protein: CASRSDRAIQPQHF.

The chain recombines TRBV30 with TRBJ2-7; no clear D. CDR3 size: 14 residues. Trimming removed 0 bases from V and 0 bases from J, with 9 bases in between. CDR1 is GTSNPN, CDR2 SVGIG, per germline (reference sequence). For the CDR3, the DNA is TGTGCCTGGAGTGTACGGCGGACCTCCTACGAGCAGTACTTC. Protein product: CAWSVRRTSYEQYF.

The V and J genes are TRBV12-3 or TRBV12-4 and TRBJ2-2; 9 nucleotides agree with TRBD2. This CDR3 comprises 17 residues. V was clipped by 2 bases and J by 3 bases; unmatched bases: 7. CDR3 coding DNA: TGTGCCAGCAGTTTAAAGGTGCGGGAGGGCCACACCGGGGAGCTGTTTTTT. Protein product: CASSLKVREGHTGELFF.

This clonotype was observed at least ten times. The genes are TRBV20-1 and TRBJ2-7; TRBD2 agrees at 9 bases. The CDR3 extends over 15 amino acids. The V and J ends lost 5 bases and 4 bases, in that order; junction bases with no gene match: 12. Germline V gene lookup returns CDR1 DFQATT and CDR2 SNEGSKA (reference sequence). DNA of the CDR3: TGCAGTGCTCCGAATACCCTAGCGGGATCTTACGAGCAGTACTTC. This gives the protein CSAPNTLAGSYEQYF.

This clonotype was recorded many times. This rearrangement joins TRBV28 to TRBJ1-1; 11 bases are a match to TRBD1. The V and J ends lost 5 bases and 7 bases, in that order; junction bases with no gene match: 18. CDR3 length: 18 residues. CDR1 and CDR2 (germline): MDHEN, SYDVKM. The CDR3 spells CASSPPPASDRGLSEAFF. Written as DNA, the CDR3 is TGTGCCAGCAGTCCGCCCCCAGCGTCGGACAGGGGGCTTAGTGAAGCTTTCTTT.

This clonotype has a count of ten or more. The chain links TRBV12-3 or TRBV12-4 to TRBJ2-4; D is ambiguous. The CDR3 contains 12 residues. Deletions cut 6 bases from V and 6 bases from J, with 9 bases between. The CDR3 nucleotides read TGTGCCAGCAGCCCGAGTGGAAACATTCAGTACTTC. Translated, it gives CASSPSGNIQYF.

In its sample, this clonotype was seen many times. V gene TRBV27 combines with J gene TRBJ1-5; 9 bases are a match to TRBD1. The CDR3 sequence is 16 residues long. Germline values: CDR1 MNHEY, CDR2 SMNVEV (reference sequence). V shed 5 bases and J 7 bases; nucleotides not matched to a gene: 12. CDR3 residues: CASSRSTGGKVQPQHF. The CDR3 DNA reads TGTGCCAGCAGTCGTTCCACAGGGGGCAAGGTGCAGCCCCAGCATTTT.

Ten or more counts support this clonotype. The CDR3 DNA follows: TGTGCCAGCAGCCCAGCGGGAGGGGACACCGGGGAGCTGTTTTTT. Translating it yields CASSPAGGDTGELFF. V is TRBV7-3 and J is TRBJ2-2, with 10 bases fitting TRBD2. Germline V gives CDR1 SGHTA, CDR2 FQGTGA. V shed 5 bases, J shed 3 bases, and the junction held 3 bases outside the gene matches. The CDR3 sequence is 15 residues long.

This clonotype was seen many times. This rearrangement joins TRBV28 to TRBJ2-7, with D unresolved. This CDR3 has 15 amino acids. Per germline, CDR1 MDHEN and CDR2 SYDVKM. V shed 1 base and J shed 6 bases, with 16 bases lying between them. The CDR3: CASSLFSYGDSEQYF. For the CDR3, the DNA is TGTGCCAGCAGTTTATTCTCGTACGGAGATAGCGAGCAGTACTTC.

This clonotype was detected ten times or more. The V gene is TRBV15, the J gene TRBJ2-2; the match to TRBD1 covers 7 bases. This CDR3 contains 17 residues. The germline V gene encodes CDR1 LNHNV and CDR2 YYDKDF (reference sequence). Trimming removed 6 bases from V and 1 base from J; junction bases left unmatched: 11. In nucleotides, the CDR3 is TGTGCCACCAGTGTTAACAGGGGACCCCTGAACACCGGGGAGCTGTTTTTT. Protein product: CATSVNRGPLNTGELFF.

This clonotype was seen at least ten times. The V gene is TRBV6-5, the J gene TRBJ1-1, with a tentative D call TRBD1 (6 bases). Germline V lookup: CDR1 MNHEY, CDR2 SVGAGI. V was cut by 4 bases and J by 8 bases, with 20 bases left in between. CDR3 length: 15 amino acids. The DNA of the CDR3 is TGTGCCAGCAGTTCTTACAGGGTTGGGGTAAGCGAAGCTTTCTTT. This sequence encodes CASSSYRVGVSEAFF.

This rearrangement joins TRBV19 to TRBJ2-2; TRBD1 matches 9 bases. Germline loops: CDR1 LNHDA, CDR2 SQIVND (reference sequence). The trim removed 4 bases at V and 5 bases at J, leaving 14 bases unmatched. The CDR3 runs 18 residues. CDR3 sequence: CASSNRDRERRVTGELFF. The CDR3, as DNA: TGTGCCAGTAGTAACCGGGACAGGGAGCGGAGGGTAACCGGGGAGCTGTTTTTT.

The chain joins TRBV30 to TRBJ1-5, with a possible D match to TRBD1 (5 bases). The CDR3 covers 17 residues. Germline loops: CDR1 GTSNPN, CDR2 SVGIG (reference sequence). V gave up 1 base and J gave up 0 bases, with 16 bases separating them. CDR3 bases: TGTGCCTGGAGTGCCTTCCGGGGGGGTTATAGCAATCAGCCCCAGCATTTT. Amino acid sequence: CAWSAFRGGYSNQPQHF.

This clonotype was counted ten times or more. The rearrangement joins TRBV6-2 or TRBV6-3 to TRBJ2-1; 12 nucleotides match TRBD2. Germline CDR1 MNHEY, CDR2 SVGEGT. The CDR3 loop spans 17 amino acids. The V segment lost 6 bases and the J segment 8 bases; nucleotides outside the gene matches: 14. CDR3 amino acids: CASRPWGETSGSYEQFF. The CDR3 DNA is TGTGCCAGCAGACCGTGGGGGGAGACTAGCGGGAGCTATGAGCAGTTCTTC.

The chain employs TRBV4-3 and TRBJ1-1; no clear D. This CDR3 contains 17 residues. V gave up 0 bases and J gave up 4 bases, with 18 bases separating them. In germline, CDR1 is LGHNA, CDR2 YSLEER. CDR3 region: CASSQDIGRSTGTEAFF. In nucleotides, the CDR3 is TGCGCCAGCAGCCAAGATATAGGTCGAAGTACTGGCACTGAAGCTTTCTTT.

This clonotype was detected only a few times. The chain has TRBV6-1 and TRBJ1-6; D might be TRBD1 (6 bases). CDR1 MNHNS and CDR2 SASEGT come from the germline V gene. Trimming shortened V by 5 bases and J by 10 bases, and 12 bases separated the two germline ends. The CDR3 extends over 13 amino acids. Written as DNA, the CDR3 is TGTGCCAGCAGTTTTCAGGGGTCGTCACCCCTCCACTTT. Its translation is CASSFQGSSPLHF.

This clonotype was recorded at least ten times. This chain links TRBV19 with TRBJ1-1; TRBD1 matches 8 bases. The CDR3 is 16 residues long. Germline-derived CDR1 and CDR2 are LNHDA and SQIVND (reference sequence). V gave up 5 bases and J gave up 2 bases; unmatched junction bases: 10. CDR3 sequence: CASSPRDRGKNTEAFF. The CDR3 bases are TGTGCCAGTAGTCCCCGAGACAGGGGAAAAAACACTGAAGCTTTCTTT.